This T cell receptor (beta chain) was observed in a study of blood T cell repertoires in COVID-19 (TCRdb year 2020). A note on the overall study: The collaborator samples originated in the United States, Italy and Spain and spanned the acute and convalescent phases of COVID-19. The prospective study material was composed of cDNA or gDNA derived from T cells, B-cell-depleted T cells, or PBMCs. The dataset comprised deeply sampled blood TCRbeta repertoires from subjects exposed to, actively infected with, or recovered from COVID-19. A freely available public database, intended as a resource for researchers studying the immune response to SARS-CoV-2, is where the repertoires were released. The samples were drawn from two sources: the first 160 participants of the ongoing ImmuneRACE study, and fewer than 1,500 subjects contributed by 6 global collaborators. Sample metadata almost always included a de-identified subject ID, COVID-19 status, age in years and sex. Where HLA class I and class II types were available, the types were taken from metadata supplied by the sample provider, not from assay-based typing.

Enrolling through a virtual design, the prospective study's participants ranged in age from roughly 18 to 89 years and lived across 24 United States geographic areas. To assign participants to cohorts, the prospective study relied on clinical history that participants themselves reported in a screening survey and a study questionnaire. In the prospective study, mobile phlebotomists collected whole blood, serum and a nasopharyngeal or oropharyngeal swab from each participant. Over an approximately 2-month period, participants in the prospective study had the option of providing additional blood draws and questionnaires. Blood samples from the prospective study were shipped frozen or at room temperature prior to DNA extraction. Comments on this clone: It lacks a known antigen. Base qualities are not recorded, but no much larger clone differs from it by a single base.

The immunoSEQ Assay, a bias-controlled multiplex PCR, was used to amplify TCRbeta CDR3 regions from genomic DNA. On the study's bioinformatics: Nucleated cell counts per sample were estimated from amplification of reference gene primers within the assay. To quantify the absolute abundance of each unique TCRbeta CDR3 rearrangement, sequence reads were collapsed and filtered. For each sample, productive Simpson clonality was calculated as the square root of Simpson's diversity index across productive rearrangements. The clones in this table, taken by TCRdb from immuneACCESS, are in-frame only. Not every clone is retained; where verified, under half of the shortfall comes from an unresolved V gene, and the cause of the rest is unknown. The DNA was the basis for D and trimming; V, J and clone size are from that table. The table for this sample lists about 250,000 clones; around 87% of them were counted only once. The ten largest clonotypes hold nearly 6.5% of the sample.

V was cut back by 0 bases and J by 0 bases, leaving a gap of 12 bases between them. Taken from cysteine to phenylalanine, the CDR3 has 16 residues. Of all the DNA, just the CDR3 is kept, 48 bases in frame from base 1. In the germline V gene, CDR1 corresponds to LGHNA and CDR2 to YSLEER. Points the paper makes about the study in general: How much clinical and demographic metadata was included differed by source and by participant, and the metadata was provided uncurated.

The V and J segments used are TRBV4-3 and TRBJ2-7; no D gene is confidently identified. The sequenced material came from PBMCs or T cells enriched from blood (not recorded which). The sequence derives from a woman aged 25 to 45 with acute COVID-19. At the DNA level, the sequence is TGCGCCAGCAGCCAAGACCTGAGAGGCGGCTCCTACGAGCAGTACTTC. Translation gives CASSQDLRGGSYEQYF.